This T cell receptor beta chain was sequenced for a study of CD8+ T cells in alopecia areata. Overall study results and limits: Scalp clonality, together with expanded CD8+ clones among the top 100, fell significantly with tofacitinib. Lesional tissue from the scalp (especially in alopecia totalis/universalis) showed higher clonality than normal scalp. Because one nonresponder was included, the link of baseline CD8+ expansion to response is considered uncertain.

The CDR3 is 17 amino acids. Treatment meaning: oral pan-JAK inhibitor, 5-10 mg twice daily. Those with alopecia areata gave lesional scalp punch biopsies and peripheral blood. The authors extracted RNA and reverse transcribed it into cDNA as the sequencing template. Data came from immunoSEQ multiplex PCR; TCRdb stores just in-frame clones and leaves some out. The sample yields 35,000 to 45,000 clones, roughly 90% seen once. On this clone itself: Its target is not known.

The TCR sequence derives from a human donor with alopecia areata. The chain carries TRBV21-1 and TRBJ1-2; the D call in the table, TRBD1, was not verified against the DNA. TRBV21-1 is labeled a pseudogene. This sample comprised CD8+ T cells sorted from blood, obtained at week 24, from a patient treated with tofacitinib. CDR3 amino acids: CASSKAGTGEAEDGYTF. The DNA for the CDR3 is TGTGCCAGCAGCAAAGCCGGGACAGGGGAGGCTGAAGATGGCTACACCTTC.